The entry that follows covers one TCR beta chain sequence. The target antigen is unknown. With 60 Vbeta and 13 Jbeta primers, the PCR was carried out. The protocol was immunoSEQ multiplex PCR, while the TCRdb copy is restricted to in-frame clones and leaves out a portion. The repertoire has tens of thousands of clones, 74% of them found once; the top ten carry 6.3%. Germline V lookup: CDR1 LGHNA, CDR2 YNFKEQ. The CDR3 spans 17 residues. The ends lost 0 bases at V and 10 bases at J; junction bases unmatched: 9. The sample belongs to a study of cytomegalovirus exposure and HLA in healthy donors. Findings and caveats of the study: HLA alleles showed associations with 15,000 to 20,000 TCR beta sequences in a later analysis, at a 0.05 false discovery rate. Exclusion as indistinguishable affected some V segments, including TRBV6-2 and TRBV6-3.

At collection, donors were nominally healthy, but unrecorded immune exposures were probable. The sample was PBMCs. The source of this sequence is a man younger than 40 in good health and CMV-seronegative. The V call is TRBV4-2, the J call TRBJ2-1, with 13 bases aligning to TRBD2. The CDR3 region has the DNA TGTGCCAGCAGCCAAGAGGTGGGGACTAGCGGGGCGTGGGAGCAGTTCTTC. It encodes CASSQEVGTSGAWEQFF.